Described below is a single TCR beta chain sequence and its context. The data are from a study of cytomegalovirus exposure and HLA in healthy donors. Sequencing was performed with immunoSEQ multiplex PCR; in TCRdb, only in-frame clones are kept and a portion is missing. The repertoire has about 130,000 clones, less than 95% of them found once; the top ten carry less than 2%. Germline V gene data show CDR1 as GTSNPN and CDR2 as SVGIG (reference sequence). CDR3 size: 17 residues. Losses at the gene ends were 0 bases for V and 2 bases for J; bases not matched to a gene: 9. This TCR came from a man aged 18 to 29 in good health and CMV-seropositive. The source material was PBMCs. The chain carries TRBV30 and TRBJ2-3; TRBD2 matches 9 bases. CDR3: CAWSVGREGPHTDTQYF. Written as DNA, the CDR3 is TGTGCCTGGAGTGTAGGGCGGGAGGGCCCCCACACAGATACGCAGTATTTT.